Shown below are 14 T cell receptor beta chains from a single sample sequenced in a study of post-analysis software for immune sequencing data. Libraries were made from TCR beta cDNA, and they carried unique molecular identifiers. TCRdb independently ran MiXCR on the PCR reads; one entry per CDR3 protein. The sample has hundreds of thousands of distinct CDR3 sequences; approximately 59% are singletons. Notes on the study in general: Five TRBV segments, including TRBV5-6, TRBV5-1 and TRBV20-1, were more frequent in patients than controls.

Their cognate antigens are unknown. Specimen: blood. The receptors were sampled from a girl aged 2 to 10 with multiple sclerosis.

The rearrangement joins TRBV20-1 to TRBJ1-5; D not certain. CDR1 and CDR2 (germline): DFQATT, SNEGSKA (reference sequence). This CDR3 is 14 amino acids long. Trimming removed 3 bases at V and 4 bases at J, with 13 bases between. The CDR3 region is CSASPQTLNQPQHF. CDR3 DNA: TGCAGTGCTAGCCCCCAAACCCTAAATCAGCCCCAGCATTTT.

J is TRBJ2-1 and V is TRBV20-1; D might be TRBD1 (5 bases). This CDR3 contains 15 residues. V was clipped by 3 bases and J by 2 bases, with 14 bases between them. CDR1 is DFQATT, CDR2 SNEGSKA, per germline (reference sequence). CDR3 residues: CSAREQGSTYNEQFF. For the CDR3, the DNA is TGCAGTGCTAGGGAGCAGGGTTCAACCTACAATGAGCAGTTCTTC.

The rearrangement uses TRBV6-2 or TRBV6-3 and TRBJ2-2; 9 bases line up with TRBD1. With 6 bases clipped from V and 7 bases from J, the junction kept 9 bases outside the gene matches. The CDR3 totals 15 residues. Germline CDR1 MNHEY, CDR2 SVGEGT. CDR3 residues: CASRTYRGRDGELFF. As DNA, the CDR3 is TGTGCCAGCAGAACCTACAGGGGGCGGGACGGGGAGCTGTTTTTT.

The V gene is TRBV7-2, the J gene TRBJ2-1; tentatively, D is TRBD2 (7 bases). This CDR3 comprises 15 residues. CDR1 SGHTA and CDR2 FQGNSA come from the germline V gene. V dropped 7 bases and J dropped 3 bases, with 16 bases sitting between them. CDR3 sequence (DNA): TGTGCCAGCACCCCTAGGGGGGGTTACTACAATGAGCAGTTCTTC. It yields the protein CASTPRGGYYNEQFF.

This chain links TRBV7-8 with TRBJ1-5, with 9 bases that match TRBD1. In germline, CDR1 is SGHVS, CDR2 FQNEAQ. The CDR3 consists of 16 residues. Losses at the gene ends were 5 bases for V and 1 base for J; bases not matched to a gene: 6. In nucleotides, the CDR3 is TGTGCCAGCAGCCCGGACAGGGGTGCGAGCAATCAGCCCCAGCATTTT. Amino acid sequence: CASSPDRGASNQPQHF.

The chain employs TRBV29-1 and TRBJ2-5, with 10 bases identical to TRBD2. The V gene's germline CDR1 is SQVTM and CDR2 ANQGSEA. This CDR3 is built from 14 residues. V dropped 5 bases and J dropped 4; count of bases not matched to a gene: 7. CDR3 residues: CSVTAAGGGETQYF. Written as DNA, the CDR3 is TGCAGCGTTACAGCAGCGGGAGGGGGAGAGACCCAGTACTTC.

The CDR3 region has the DNA TGTGCCAGCAGCCAAAAGTCTAGGGGATCCATCTATGGCTACACCTTC. Translating gives CASSQKSRGSIYGYTF. The rearrangement links TRBV3-1 to TRBJ1-2; D is perhaps TRBD1 (5 bases). Trimming stripped 2 bases from V and 4 bases from J, with 17 bases between. The CDR3 spans 16 residues. CDR1 and CDR2 from the germline V gene are LGHDT and YNNKEL (reference sequence). Full variable domain (remainder filled in from reference TRBV3-1 and TRBJ1-2): DTAVSQTPKYLVTQMGNDKSIKCEQNLGHDTMYWYKQDSKKFLKIMFSYNNKELIINETVPNRFSPKSPDKAHLNLHINSLELGDSAVYFCASSQKSRGSIYGYTFGSGTRLTVV.

On this clonotype: This may stem from a read error, because a much larger clone lies one nucleotide away. In DNA form, the CDR3 reads TGTGCCAGCAGCCTCCTAGCGGGGGGCCAAGAGACCAAGTACTTC. It is translated as CASSLLAGGQETKYF. This sequence joins TRBV7-2 and TRBJ2-7; 11 bases agree with TRBD2. The germline V gene has CDR1 SGHTA and CDR2 FQGNSA. CDR3 length: 15 amino acids. With 5 bases clipped from V and 11 bases from J, the junction kept 14 bases outside the gene matches.

This clonotype appeared many times. The V and J genes are TRBV20-1 and TRBJ2-5; D uncertain. CDR1 is DFQATT, CDR2 SNEGSKA, per germline (reference sequence). V dropped 0 bases and J dropped 1 base, with 12 bases sitting between them. The length of the CDR3 is 15 residues. CDR3 nucleotides: TGCAGTGCTAGAGATCTTCGTCAGGCCCAAGAGACCCAGTACTTC. This codes for CSARDLRQAQETQYF.

This clonotype was detected a few times. The chain uses TRBV29-1 and TRBJ2-5; the D gene is possibly TRBD2 (6 bases). This CDR3 has 13 amino acids. Germline-derived CDR1 and CDR2 are SQVTM and ANQGSEA. Trimming took off 4 bases at V and 5 bases at J, with 14 bases between the two ends. CDR3 DNA sequence: TGCAGCGTTGGGGAACTAGCTCCCGAGACCCAGTACTTC. Translating gives CSVGELAPETQYF.

This clonotype was detected a few times. The chain carries TRBV5-1 and TRBJ2-3; 10 bases are a match to TRBD2. Trimming took 7 bases from V and 4 from J; bases not matched to a gene: 6. Germline CDR1 reads SGHRS; CDR2 reads YFSETQ. This CDR3 comprises 14 residues. As DNA, the CDR3 is TGCGCCAGCGGACCCGGGACTAGCGCAGATACGCAGTATTTT. It translates to CASGPGTSADTQYF. Using reference TRBV5-1 and TRBJ2-3 for the parts outside the CDR3, the full variable domain is KAGVTQTPRYLIKTRGQQVTLSCSPISGHRSVSWYQQTPGQGLQFLFEYFSETQRNKGNFPGRFSGRQFSNSRSEMNVSTLELGDSALYLCASGPGTSADTQYFGPGTRLTVL.

This clonotype was observed a few times. The gene calls are TRBV10-3 and TRBJ2-3; D uncertain. From germline, CDR1 is ENHRY and CDR2 SYGVKD. Deletions cut 4 bases from V and 0 bases from J, with 5 bases between. The CDR3 is made up of 13 amino acids. The CDR3: CAISGASTDTQYF. DNA of the CDR3: TGTGCCATCAGTGGTGCTAGCACAGATACGCAGTATTTT.

The chain uses TRBV6-2 or TRBV6-3 and TRBJ1-2; 7 nucleotides line up with TRBD1. CDR1 is MNHEY, CDR2 SVGEGT, per germline. The CDR3 is made up of 13 amino acids. Unmatched junction bases numbered 9, after V lost 11 bases and J lost 3 bases. Here the CDR3 DNA reads TGTGCCGGTCGGGACAGCAGTGACTATGGCTACACCTTC. Translated, it gives CAGRDSSDYGYTF.

This chain links TRBV20-1 with TRBJ2-1; TRBD2 agrees at 10 bases. The CDR3 has 14 residues. CDR1 and CDR2 (germline): DFQATT, SNEGSKA (reference sequence). The V segment lost 5 bases and the J segment 10 bases; nucleotides outside the gene matches: 11. As DNA, the CDR3 is TGCAGTGCTCTATCGTCTAGCGGGAGAGACGAGCAGTTCTTC. Its protein is CSALSSSGRDEQFF.